This section outlines one TCR beta chain sequence together with its context. The TCR beta repertoire was assessed by survey-level immunoSEQ sequencing. Here immunoSEQ multiplex PCR was the method, and the copy in TCRdb shows in-frame clones only, minus some. The profile shows 55,000 to 70,000 clones, 80% to 95% of them singletons. The sequencing sample was made of PBMCs. This clonotype originated in a man aged 35-49 years with rheumatoid arthritis.

CDR3 in DNA: TGTGCCACCAGTGATTCTCCGGGACGGGGTACCGGGGAGCTGTTTTTT. It codes for CATSDSPGRGTGELFF. The chain couples TRBV24-1 to TRBJ2-2; D tentatively reads TRBD1 or TRBD2 (5 bases each). The length of the CDR3 is 16 residues. Germline CDR1 and CDR2: KGHDR and SFDVKD. The ends were cut back, 2 bases at V and 5 bases at J, with 14 bases in the middle.